The TCR beta chain described here comes from a study of CD8 T cells in Susac syndrome. This clonotype is a singleton in its sample. Its matching antigen is unknown. The CDR3 has 13 amino acids. The ends were cut back, 7 bases at V and 4 bases at J, with 12 bases in the middle. Germline V gene data show CDR1 as KGHDR and CDR2 as SFDVKD. Fulfillment of recently defined diagnostic criteria for definite or probable disease was shown by the patients with Susac syndrome. Random hexamers were used to reverse transcribe an amount of about 0.45 to 1 ug RNA. TCRdb ran MiXCR on the immunoSEQ multiplex PCR reads and lists one entry per CDR3 protein. The sample includes about 150,000 distinct CDR3 sequences, approximately 95% of them seen just once. Study-level results: In total CD8+ repertoires, 15 to 20 Susac-specific public clones were detected, and CD8+ TEMRA repertoires contained about 5.

The rearrangement uses TRBV24-1 and TRBJ1-1; D gene unclear. This TCR was sampled from a human donor with Susac syndrome. The sample taken for sequencing was CD8+ T cells from PBMCs. CDR3 residues: CATRSHGGTEAFF. As DNA, the CDR3 is TGTGCCACCAGGAGTCACGGCGGCACTGAAGCTTTCTTT.